A single sample gave rise to the 20 T cell receptor beta chains below, sequenced in a study of T cell changes during pregnancy in multiple sclerosis. Measured with immunoSEQ multiplex PCR; TCRdb has only the in-frame clones, and not every one. Among more than 35,000 clones listed, around 89% were seen once. The material sequenced was CD4+ T cells from peripheral blood mononuclear cells, taken in the second trimester of pregnancy. The receptor set was obtained from a female donor with multiple sclerosis, enrolled in a pregnancy study.

The sample holds one count of this clone. This rearrangement joins TRBV10-2 to TRBJ1-1; maybe TRBD1 (5 bases). The germline gives CDR1 WSHSY, CDR2 SAAADI. Trimming left V 7 bases short and J 0 bases short, with 18 bases between. This CDR3 comprises 16 residues. The CDR3 DNA is TGCGCCAGCATTATGTCCAGGGAGGGCATGAACACTGAAGCTTTCTTT. It encodes CASIMSREGMNTEAFF.

The chain employs TRBV30 and TRBJ2-6, with unresolved D. CDR1 is GTSNPN and CDR2 is SVGIG in the germline V gene (reference sequence). V was pared by 1 base and J by 2 bases, with 6 bases between. The CDR3 is 14 amino acids. CDR3 amino acids: CAWSAVPGANVLTF. The CDR3 region has the DNA TGTGCCTGGAGTGCGGTCCCTGGGGCCAACGTCCTGACTTTC.

The chain couples TRBV14 to TRBJ1-1, with D unclear. This CDR3 spans 14 amino acids. Germline loops: CDR1 SGHDN, CDR2 FVKESK. Deletions cut 4 bases from V and 6 bases from J, with 15 bases between. CDR3 nucleotides: TGTGCCAGCAGCCCTCAGGAGGTAGGGCCTGAAGCTTTCTTT. Protein product: CASSPQEVGPEAFF.

The genes are TRBV29-1 and TRBJ2-3; D may be TRBD2 (7 bases). Germline-derived CDR1 and CDR2 are SQVTM and ANQGSEA. The CDR3 has 17 amino acids. V shed 2 bases and J shed 0 bases, with 18 bases lying between them. CDR3 in DNA: TGCAGCGTTGAATCGGGGGGCCGAAGACTTAGCACAGATACGCAGTATTTT. Amino acid sequence: CSVESGGRRLSTDTQYF.

The chain has TRBV6-1 and TRBJ2-7; 11 nucleotides match TRBD2. The germline V gene has CDR1 MNHNS and CDR2 SASEGT. This CDR3 has 18 amino acids. After removal of 5 bases from V and 3 bases from J, the junction contained 15 bases not matched to a gene. CDR3 in amino acids: CASSQGALTSGGIYEQYF. The CDR3 DNA sequence: TGTGCCAGCAGTCAAGGGGCCCTAACTAGCGGGGGTATCTACGAGCAGTACTTC.

This sequence joins TRBV6-6 and TRBJ2-7; TRBD1 might be the D (5 bases). Trimming shortened V by 4 bases and J by 1 base, and 14 bases separated the two germline ends. There are 15 residues in the CDR3. CDR1 is MNHNY and CDR2 is SVGAGI in the germline V gene (reference sequence). For the CDR3, the DNA is TGTGCCAGCAGTTCCCCGGACAAGTCTTCCTACGAGCAGTACTTC. This translates into CASSSPDKSSYEQYF.

The genes are TRBV29-1 and TRBJ2-7; 14 bases align to TRBD2. Unmatched junction bases numbered 5, after V lost 6 bases and J lost 4 bases. The CDR3 spans 14 residues. CDR1 is SQVTM, CDR2 ANQGSEA, per germline. The CDR3 loop reads CSVSGTSGSYEQYF. The CDR3 DNA reads TGCAGCGTATCCGGGACTAGCGGGAGTTACGAGCAGTACTTC.

V is TRBV13 and J is TRBJ2-1; 9 bases are a match to TRBD2. The CDR3 covers 17 residues. CDR1 and CDR2 (germline): PRHDT, FYEKMQ (reference sequence). V lost 4 bases to trimming and J lost 4 bases; unmatched junction nucleotides: 11. The CDR3, as DNA: TGTGCCAGCAGCTCGAAGTCGACTAGCGGACTTTACAATGAGCAGTTCTTC. Amino acids: CASSSKSTSGLYNEQFF.

CDR3 in amino acids: CASKGTGGYEQYF. The CDR3 nucleotides read TGTGCCAGCAAGGGGACAGGGGGTTACGAGCAGTACTTC. The chain uses TRBV27 and TRBJ2-7; 11 nucleotides line up with TRBD1. Germline CDR1 is MNHEY and CDR2 is SMNVEV (reference sequence). With 7 bases clipped from V and 4 bases from J, the junction kept 3 bases outside the gene matches. The CDR3 has 13 amino acids.

The chain employs TRBV5-1 and TRBJ2-1; D unresolved. The CDR3 length is 15 residues. Looked up from germline, CDR1 is SGHRS and CDR2 is YFSETQ. V lost 0 bases and J 4 bases, leaving 11 bases between the germline ends. CDR3 coding DNA: TGCGCCAGCAGCTTGGATCCGGGTGGATACAATGAGCAGTTCTTC. Amino acid sequence: CASSLDPGGYNEQFF.

The chain is built from TRBV6-5 and TRBJ2-7; 9 positions agree with TRBD1. CDR1 is MNHEY, CDR2 SVGAGI, per germline. The CDR3 contains 14 residues. V shed 6 bases and J 1 base; nucleotides not matched to a gene: 4. Here the CDR3 reads CASRQGQGSYEQYF. CDR3 DNA sequence: TGTGCCAGCAGGCAGGGACAGGGTTCCTACGAGCAGTACTTC.

The chain couples TRBV7-2 to TRBJ2-7; D may be TRBD1 (6 bases). The CDR3 has 15 residues. CDR1 is SGHTA, CDR2 FQGNSA, per germline. Between the trimmed V and J ends, which lost 5 bases and 3 bases, there was a span of 17 bases. In DNA, the CDR3 is TGTGCCAGCAGCAGGGACACCTTTAACCACTACGAGCAGTACTTC. It codes for CASSRDTFNHYEQYF.

V and J are TRBV7-2 and TRBJ2-3; 11 bases map to TRBD2. Germline CDR1 reads SGHTA; CDR2 reads FQGNSA. V lost 3 bases, J lost 5 bases, and 7 bases stayed unmatched. There are 16 residues in the CDR3. CDR3 DNA: TGTGCCAGCAGCTTTCTACTAGCGGGAGTTGAAGATACGCAGTATTTT. It codes for CASSFLLAGVEDTQYF. The entire variable domain, with the rest obtained from reference TRBV7-2 and TRBJ2-3, is as follows: GAGVSQSPSNKVTEKGKDVELRCDPISGHTALYWYRQSLGQGLEFLIYFQGNSAPDKSGLPSDRFSAERTGGSVSTLTIQRTQQEDSAVYLCASSFLLAGVEDTQYFGPGTRLTVL.

This chain joins TRBV18 and TRBJ1-1, with D possibly being TRBD1 (6 bases). Germline V CDR1 and CDR2: KGHSH, LQKENI. The germline V and J ends were trimmed by 3 bases and 4 bases, with 18 bases remaining between them. The CDR3 length is 16 residues. The CDR3 here is CASSPRGGFGITEAFF. The CDR3 DNA follows: TGTGCCAGCTCACCCCGGGGGGGCTTCGGTATCACTGAAGCTTTCTTT.

Concerning this clone: A read error may produce the germline difference seen at one junction end. V is TRBV7-7 and J is TRBJ2-7; 8 nucleotides align to TRBD2. CDR1 and CDR2 (germline): SSHAT, FNYEAQ (reference sequence). CDR3 size: 13 residues. The CDR3 sequence: CASSPGTRSEQYF. The DNA for the CDR3 is TGTGCTAGCAGCCCTGGGACTAGAAGCGAGCAGTACTTC.

The chain has TRBV6-1 and TRBJ2-4, with D possibly matching TRBD2 (6 bases). With 1 base removed from V and 0 bases from J, the gap between germline ends came to 13 bases. Germline CDR1 MNHNS, CDR2 SASEGT. This CDR3 comprises 17 residues. The chain's CDR3 is CASSEGGTALAKNIQYF. CDR3 DNA sequence: TGTGCCAGCAGTGAAGGGGGGACTGCCTTAGCCAAAAACATTCAGTACTTC.

The chain employs TRBV5-4 and TRBJ2-3; D is perhaps TRBD1 (5 bases). Germline loops: CDR1 SGHNT, CDR2 YYREEE (reference sequence). V lost 2 bases to trimming and J lost 0 bases, with 13 bases between them. CDR3 size: 16 residues. CDR3 in amino acids: CASSLVGRASTDTQYF. The CDR3 region has the DNA TGTGCCAGCAGCTTAGTAGGCAGGGCCAGCACAGATACGCAGTATTTT.

The chain carries TRBV7-2 and TRBJ2-5; 8 bases line up with TRBD2. The CDR3 extends over 15 amino acids. CDR1 and CDR2 (germline): SGHTA, FQGNSA. Trimming cost V 0 bases and J 2 bases; bases outside gene matches: 2. DNA for the CDR3: TGTGCCAGCAGCTTAGCTAGCGGGGCACAAGAGACCCAGTACTTC. Amino acid sequence: CASSLASGAQETQYF.

The chain joins TRBV5-6 to TRBJ2-5; 9 nucleotides align to TRBD2. CDR1 and CDR2 from the germline V gene are SGHDT and YYEEEE. With 0 bases clipped from V and 5 bases from J, the junction kept 8 bases outside the gene matches. This CDR3 is built from 16 residues. The chain's CDR3 is CASSLVGAGGLETQYF. The DNA of the CDR3 is TGTGCCAGCAGCTTGGTCGGGGCGGGAGGGCTGGAGACCCAGTACTTC.

The V and J genes are TRBV28 and TRBJ1-1, with TRBD1 identical over 8 bases. This CDR3 is 13 amino acids long. J was trimmed by 4 bases and V by 6 bases; bases with no gene match: 4. The germline V gene has CDR1 MDHEN and CDR2 SYDVKM. CDR3 sequence (DNA): TGTGCCAGCAGGGCAGGGGGCGTCACTGAAGCTTTCTTT. The encoded protein is CASRAGGVTEAFF.